What follows are 22 T cell receptor beta chains derived from one specimen sequenced in a study of tissue T cells after allogeneic stem cell transplantation. Time point: mouse harvest day 7 after allogeneic transplant. Mouse grafts combined 10^7 T-cell-depleted bone marrow cells with 10^6 splenic CD5+ T cells. Here immunoSEQ multiplex PCR was the method, and the copy in TCRdb shows in-frame clones only, minus some. The data contain 9,000 to 9,500 clones, roughly half of them singletons. Specimen: gut tissue. Every receptor here comes from a female BALB/c mouse given C57BL/6 T cells with graft-versus-host disease after an allogeneic hematopoietic cell transplant.

As to this clone: The listed genes are named as in mouse. With the read ending 1 residue before the CDR3 end, the germline J gene is used to fill in that end. V gene TRBV15 combines with J gene TRBJ1-5, with D possibly being TRBD1 (5 bases). The germline V and J ends were trimmed by 3 bases and 7 bases, with 7 bases remaining between them. Germline V gene sequence: CDR1 SGHND, CDR2 FRSKSL. CDR3 length: 12 amino acids. The CDR3 DNA, read in part, is TGTGCCAGCAGTTTCGGGGGTCAGGCTCCGCTT. It codes for CASSFGGQAPL. The complete CDR3 reads CASSFGGQAPLF. Full variable domain (outside the CDR3, taken from reference TRBV15 and TRBJ1-5): DAGVTQTPRHEVAEKGQTIILKCEPVSGHNDLFWYRQTKIQGLELLSYFRSKSLMEDGGAFKDRFKAEMLNSSFSTLKIQPTEPKDSAVYLCASSFGGQAPLFGEGTRLSVL.

This clone showed up just a few times. Gene names and germline refer to mouse. The CDR3 end lies 1 residue beyond the end of the read and is filled in from the germline J gene. V and J are TRBV26 and TRBJ1-6, with a possible D match to TRBD1 (5 bases). TRBJ1-6 is an ORF, and what it does is uncertain. The V gene lost 6 bases and the J gene lost 5 bases, with 8 bases spanning the gap. CDR1 is KGHPV and CDR2 is FQNQEV in the germline V gene (reference sequence). CDR3 size: 13 residues. The part of the CDR3 DNA that was read is TGTGCCAGCAGACAGGAAGATAATTCGCCCCTCTAC. This encodes CASRQEDNSPLY. The entire CDR3 protein reads CASRQEDNSPLYF.

This clone was seen a few times. These gene names are mouse names. The read ends 1 residue shy of where the CDR3 ends; the end is completed using the germline J gene. The gene calls are TRBV1 and TRBJ2-2; 9 bases are a match to TRBD1. V lost 3 bases to trimming and J lost 4 bases; unmatched junction nucleotides: 3. Germline CDR1 and CDR2: NSQYPW and LRSPGD (reference sequence). The CDR3 length is 15 residues. The sequenced part of the CDR3 DNA is TGCACCTGCAGTGCCCGGGACAGGGTCACCGGGCAGCTCTAC. Amino acid sequence: CTCSARDRVTGQLY. The whole CDR3 reads CTCSARDRVTGQLYF.

This clone was seen a few times. Mouse germline and gene names are used. The sequenced fragment ends 1 residue before the CDR3 boundary, so the rest is inferred from the germline J gene. The chain combines TRBV16 with TRBJ1-3; the match to TRBD1 covers 8 bases. The V gene's germline CDR1 is SGHSA and CDR2 FRNQAP. Trimming removed 5 bases from V and 0 bases from J; junction bases left unmatched: 3. The CDR3 runs to 15 residues. The covered CDR3 bases are TGTGCAAGCAGCCGACAGGGGAATTCTGGAAATACGCTCTAT. It yields the protein CASSRQGNSGNTLY. The whole CDR3 sequence reads CASSRQGNSGNTLYF.

This clone has a single count. The listed genes are named as in mouse. The CDR3 extends 1 residue past the end of the read, so its final part is completed from the germline J gene. This rearrangement joins TRBV12-2 to TRBJ1-2; D unresolved. There are 12 residues in the CDR3. CDR1 SGHLS and CDR2 HYDKME come from the germline V gene. V lost 0 bases to trimming and J lost 4 bases, with 5 bases between them. The CDR3 bases that were read are TGTGCCAGCTCTCTCCCAGGCTCCGACTACACC. Translation: CASSLPGSDYT. Given in full, the CDR3 is CASSLPGSDYTF.

Note on this clone: Mouse gene names and germline throughout. The CDR3 sequence: CASSQRGVQDTQYF. Incomplete CDR3 DNA: TGTGCCAGCAGTCAACGGGGGGTCCAAGACACCCAGTAC. The chain carries TRBV26 and TRBJ2-5; D perhaps matches TRBD2 (6 bases). The missing CDR3 end, 1 residue past where the read stops, is filled in from the germline J gene. V was shortened by 4 bases and J by 2 bases, with 10 bases between the two germline ends. This CDR3 has 14 amino acids. The germline gives CDR1 KGHPV, CDR2 FQNQEV (reference sequence). Full variable domain (remainder filled in from reference TRBV26 and TRBJ2-5): NSKVIQTPRYLVKGQGQKAKMRCIPEKGHPVVFWYQQNKNNEFKFLINFQNQEVLQQIDMTEKRFSAECPSNSPCSLEIQSSEAGDSALYLCASSQRGVQDTQYFGPGTRLLVL.

Worth noting for this clone: Gene and germline names: mouse. The sequenced fragment ends 1 residue before the CDR3 boundary, so the rest is inferred from the germline J gene. V usage is TRBV17 and J usage is TRBJ1-1, with 10 bases lining up with TRBD1. This CDR3 has 13 amino acids. Germline V CDR1 and CDR2: MNHDT, YYDKIL. J was trimmed by 3 bases and V by 6 bases; bases with no gene match: 1. CDR3 bases read: TGTGCTAGCAGGGGACAGGGGTACACAGAAGTCTTC. Translating gives CASRGQGYTEVF. In full, the CDR3 is CASRGQGYTEVFF.

The sample holds one count of this clone. Any gene name here is a mouse gene name. The read finishes 1 residue shy of the CDR3 end, and the germline J gene is used to complete it. The genes are TRBV3 and TRBJ1-4; D is ambiguous. The V gene lost 3 bases and the J gene lost 4 bases, with 6 bases spanning the gap. Germline V gene data show CDR1 as SNHLY and CDR2 as FYNGKV (reference sequence). CDR3 length: 13 residues. The CDR3 here is CASSFAVNERLFF. The sequenced part of the CDR3 DNA is TGTGCCAGCAGCTTCGCAGTCAACGAAAGATTATTT.

In its sample, this clone was seen a few times. Gene names and germline match the mouse. The missing CDR3 end, 1 residue past where the read stops, is filled in from the germline J gene. The rearrangement uses TRBV20 and TRBJ2-4; D ambiguous. The germline CDR1 and CDR2 sequences are GFQATS and STVNSAI. The length of the CDR3 is 12 residues. With 5 bases removed from V and 0 bases from J, the gap between germline ends came to 6 bases. The part of the CDR3 DNA that was read is TGTGGTGCTCTGAGAAGTCAAAACACCTTGTAC. It specifies CGALRSQNTLY. The entire CDR3 sequence reads CGALRSQNTLYF.

Comments on this clone: Genes and germline are mouse. The read gets to within 1 residue of the CDR3 end, and the germline J gene fills in the rest. The J gene is TRBJ2-2, the V gene TRBV12-2; 7 nucleotides match TRBD2. This CDR3 region has 15 residues. Germline trimming cut 0 bases from V and 0 bases from J; bases unmatched to any gene: 0. The germline V gene encodes CDR1 SGHLS and CDR2 HYDKME. The DNA read from the CDR3 is TGTGCCAGCTCTCTCGGGGGGGCAAACACCGGGCAGCTCTAC. Residues: CASSLGGANTGQLY. The complete CDR3 protein is CASSLGGANTGQLYF.

This clone is medium-sized within its sample. Gene names are mouse gene names. The DNA ends 1 residue before the CDR3 does, and the rest of the CDR3 is filled in from the germline J gene. The V call is TRBV13-3, the J call TRBJ2-1, with D perhaps TRBD1 (6 bases). V was pared by 6 bases and J by 2 bases, with 12 bases between. Per the germline V gene, CDR1 is NNHDY and CDR2 is SYVADS. This CDR3 has 14 amino acids. The CDR3 spells CASTSQGYYAEQFF. The CDR3 bases that were read are TGTGCCAGCACATCTCAGGGGTACTATGCTGAGCAGTTC.

Comments on this clone: Germline and genes: mouse. The CDR3 end falls 1 residue outside the read, so it is completed with the germline J gene. This chain uses TRBV26 with TRBJ2-3; no reliable D call. CDR3 length equals 14 residues. The V gene's germline CDR1 is KGHPV and CDR2 FQNQEV (reference sequence). V lost 2 bases, J lost 3 bases, and 9 bases lay in between. The sequenced CDR3 bases are TGTGCCAGCAGTCTGCGGGTAGGGGCAGAAACGCTGTAT. Its translation: CASSLRVGAETLY. The full CDR3 protein reads CASSLRVGAETLYF.

Worth noting for this clone: Germline and genes: mouse. The chain's CDR3 is CASSLRGFYEQYF. The CDR3 bases that were read are TGTGCCAGCAGTTTGAGGGGTTTCTATGAACAGTAC. The chain recombines TRBV14 with TRBJ2-7, with D possibly matching TRBD1 (5 bases). The CDR3 goes on 1 residue after the read ends, and that part is filled in from the germline J gene. Trimming stripped 2 bases from V and 3 bases from J, with 9 bases between. The CDR3 loop spans 13 amino acids. Germline CDR1 reads SGHDT; CDR2 reads FRDEAV. Looking up the rest from reference TRBV14 and TRBJ2-7 gives the full variable domain: EAGVTQSPRYAVLQEGQAVSFWCDPISGHDTLYWYQQPRDQGPQLLVYFRDEAVIDNSQLPSDRFSAVRPKGTNSTLKIQSAKQGDTATYLCASSLRGFYEQYFGPGTRLTVL.

About this clone itself: Gene names are mouse gene names. From the germline J gene comes the end of the CDR3, since the read stops 1 residue before it. This chain connects TRBV12-1 to TRBJ2-5; 14 nucleotides match TRBD2. J was trimmed by 6 bases and V by 4 bases; bases with no gene match: 11. The CDR3 consists of 17 residues. CDR1 is SGHSN and CDR2 is HYEKVE in the germline V gene. CDR3 in amino acids: CASSSRDWGGARDTQYF. Partial CDR3 DNA: TGTGCCAGCTCCTCCCGGGACTGGGGGGGCGCGAGGGACACCCAGTAC.

As for this clone: Gene names and germline match the mouse. From the germline J gene comes the end of the CDR3, since the read stops 1 residue before it. V gene TRBV3 combines with J gene TRBJ2-4, with 10 bases matching TRBD2. The junction had 2 bases not matched to a gene; V was cut back by 2 bases and J by 0 bases. The CDR3 contains 16 residues. CDR1 is SNHLY, CDR2 FYNGKV, per germline (reference sequence). The part of the CDR3 DNA that was read is TGTGCCAGCAGCTTAAGGACTGGGGGTAGTCAAAACACCTTGTAC. It specifies CASSLRTGGSQNTLY. The entire CDR3 protein is CASSLRTGGSQNTLYF.

With respect to this clone: Gene names denote mouse genes. Coverage ceases 1 residue before the CDR3 finishes, and the germline J gene fills in the end. The rearrangement joins TRBV12-1 to TRBJ1-4, with D possibly being TRBD1 (6 bases). This CDR3 contains 15 residues. Germline CDR1 is SGHSN and CDR2 is HYEKVE. The V gene lost 2 bases and the J gene lost 0 bases, with 9 bases spanning the gap. The CDR3 sequence: CASSPGTISNERLFF. Partial CDR3 DNA: TGTGCCAGCTCTCCCGGGACAATTTCCAACGAAAGATTATTT.

In this sample, this clone turned up once. Any gene name here is a mouse gene name. The sequenced fragment ends 1 residue before the CDR3 boundary, so the rest is inferred from the germline J gene. The rearrangement links TRBV5 to TRBJ2-5, with 7 positions matching TRBD1. The germline V gene has CDR1 LGHNA and CDR2 YNLKQL (reference sequence). Trimming cost V 4 bases and J 3 bases; bases outside gene matches: 1. This CDR3 has 13 residues. CDR3 DNA, as far as it was read: TGTGCCAGCAGCCGGGACAGACAAGACACCCAGTAC. Amino acid sequence: CASSRDRQDTQY. The full CDR3 is CASSRDRQDTQYF.

This clone was observed a few times. The listed genes are named as in mouse. Read sequence stops 1 residue before the CDR3 end, and the germline J gene provides the missing end. This sequence joins TRBV17 and TRBJ2-5; D remains unclear. Germline-derived CDR1 and CDR2 are MNHDT and YYDKIL. The CDR3 length is 14 residues. V lost 3 bases, J lost 0 bases, and 7 bases lay in between. The CDR3 reads CASSRGFNQDTQYF. Incomplete CDR3 DNA: TGTGCTAGCAGTAGGGGTTTTAACCAAGACACCCAGTAC. Together with reference TRBV17 and TRBJ2-5, the CDR3 gives the full variable domain: DTTVKQNPRYKLARVGKPVNLICSQTMNHDTMYWYQKKPNQAPKLLLFYYDKILNREADTFEKFQSSRPNNSFCSLYIGSAGLEYSAMYLCASSRGFNQDTQYFGPGTRLLVL.

Concerning this clone: Genes and germline are mouse. Read sequence stops 1 residue before the CDR3 end, and the germline J gene provides the missing end. The V gene is TRBV1, the J gene TRBJ1-3, with 9 bases aligning to TRBD1. The germline V gene encodes CDR1 NSQYPW and CDR2 LRSPGD (reference sequence). V shed 7 bases, J shed 1 base, and the junction held 2 bases outside the gene matches. CDR3 length equals 14 residues. The CDR3 reads CTCKDRGSGNTLYF. CDR3 bases read: TGCACCTGCAAGGACAGGGGCTCTGGAAATACGCTCTAT.

Comment on this clone: Gene names refer to mouse genes. The read falls 1 residue short of the CDR3 end, and the missing part is taken from the germline J gene. The chain has TRBV26 and TRBJ2-1; D call uncertain. V dropped 4 bases and J dropped 1 base, with 5 bases sitting between them. The CDR3 runs to 13 residues. Germline values: CDR1 KGHPV, CDR2 FQNQEV (reference sequence). The CDR3 is CASSPDNYAEQFF. Incomplete CDR3 DNA: TGTGCCAGCAGTCCGGACAACTATGCTGAGCAGTTC.

A remark on this clone: The genes are named according to mouse. The sequence runs out 1 residue before the end of the CDR3; the remainder is reconstructed from the germline J gene. V and J are TRBV26 and TRBJ1-1; D remains unclear. With 4 bases removed from V and 3 bases from J, the gap between germline ends came to 6 bases. The germline CDR1 and CDR2 sequences are KGHPV and FQNQEV (reference sequence). The CDR3 runs 12 residues. The sequenced part of the CDR3 DNA is TGTGCCAGCAGTCGGATGGACACAGAAGTCTTC. It translates to CASSRMDTEVF. The full CDR3 sequence reads CASSRMDTEVFF.

Points on this clone: The gene symbols are mouse symbols. The CDR3 DNA, read in part, is TGTGCCTGGAGGGGGACAGGGAACACCTTGTAC. Protein: CAWRGTGNTLY. The whole CDR3 sequence reads CAWRGTGNTLYF. V is TRBV31 and J is TRBJ2-4; 9 bases map to TRBD1. The DNA ends 1 residue before the CDR3 does, and the rest of the CDR3 is filled in from the germline J gene. The CDR3 sequence is 12 residues long. Germline V gene data show CDR1 as GKSSPN and CDR2 as SITVG. Losses at the gene ends were 3 bases for V and 6 bases for J; bases not matched to a gene: 1.